The 5 T cell receptor beta chains below were found in one sample sequenced in a study of blood T cell repertoires in COVID-19. The protocol was immunoSEQ multiplex PCR, while the TCRdb copy is restricted to in-frame clones and leaves out a portion. The profile covers under 200,000 clones, with more than 75% appearing a single time and about 2.5% taken by the ten largest. The specimen sequenced was peripheral blood. Receptors originate from a woman of 80 years or more with COVID-19, enrolled during active disease.

The rearrangement joins TRBV16 to TRBJ2-7; D is possibly TRBD1 (6 bases). CDR3 size: 15 residues. The ends were cut back, 3 bases at V and 0 bases at J, with 12 bases in the middle. CDR1 KGHSY and CDR2 FQNENV come from the germline V gene. The CDR3 loop is CASSHQGFTSYEQYF. As DNA, the CDR3 is TGTGCCAGCAGCCATCAGGGGTTCACCTCCTACGAGCAGTACTTC. Full variable domain (missing parts from reference TRBV16 and TRBJ2-7): GEEVAQTPKHLVRGEGQKAKLYCAPIKGHSYVFWYQQVLKNEFKFLISFQNENVFDETGMPKERFSAKCLPNSPCSLEIQATKLEDSAVYFCASSHQGFTSYEQYFGPGTRLTVT.

The chain employs TRBV7-8 and TRBJ1-2; possibly TRBD1 for D (5 bases). This CDR3 is built from 15 residues. CDR1 SGHVS and CDR2 FQNEAQ come from the germline V gene. Trimming left V 1 base short and J 7 bases short, with 16 bases between. CDR3 DNA: TGTGCCAGCAGCTTAGAGGCATGGCCGGGGGTTGGCTACACCTTC. Its translation is CASSLEAWPGVGYTF.

The count of this clone is one. V is TRBV14 and J is TRBJ1-3; D uncertain. Germline assignment: CDR1 SGHDN and CDR2 FVKESK. The CDR3 extends over 15 amino acids. The V and J ends lost 0 bases and 2 bases respectively, with 8 bases between them. This chain's CDR3 is CASSQDWGAGNTIYF. The DNA for the CDR3 is TGTGCCAGCAGCCAAGATTGGGGAGCTGGAAACACCATATATTTT.

V and J are TRBV10-3 and TRBJ2-1; 11 nucleotides match TRBD2. Germline lookup yields CDR1 ENHRY and CDR2 SYGVKD. CDR3 size: 15 residues. The J segment lost 5 bases and the V segment lost 6 bases, leaving 6 bases of the junction unmatched. The CDR3: CAISGASGGNNEQFF. In DNA, the CDR3 is TGTGCCATCAGCGGAGCTAGCGGGGGGAACAATGAGCAGTTCTTC.

V is TRBV27 and J is TRBJ2-7, with D unresolved. This CDR3 has 13 residues. Germline V gives CDR1 MNHEY, CDR2 SMNVEV (reference sequence). The V end lost 2 bases, the J end lost 0 bases, and 5 bases lay between the germline ends. CDR3 bases: TGTGCCAGCAGTTTAGCGATCTCCTACGAGCAGTACTTC. Its translation: CASSLAISYEQYF.